Detailed here is one TCR beta chain. Its antigen is currently not known. Qualities for individual bases were not recorded, and no much larger clone is one base off. The record originates from a study of tumor-infiltrating lymphocytes in primary liver carcinoma (dated by TCRdb to the late 2010s). Study-wide context: Surgical resection was performed in China between November 2015 and 2016 on five or six patients with histopathologically diagnosed primary liver carcinoma. A total of 35 specimens from 5 patients underwent TCRbeta repertoire sequencing, comprising around 25 tumor regions, 5 adjacent noncancerous liver tissues and 5 peripheral blood samples. High reproducibility was observed for the technical replicate repertoires, with mean shared-clone rates approximately 0.9 and correlation coefficients above 0.95. For each liver tumor, the study sampled five regions along with adjacent normal tissue and blood, and applied TCRbeta repertoire sequencing, expression microarrays and whole-exome sequencing. Roughly 3.5 to 7.5 million productive TCRbeta reads were obtained per sample, and no significant difference in read depth was found between tissue types. Tumors of the five patients were stage T1-T3 N0M0 with maximum diameters of about 4.2 to 10 cm. Of the five patients (three men and two women, aged 30 to 69 years), four had hepatocellular carcinoma and one had combined HCC and intrahepatic cholangiocarcinoma.

Blood RNA was extracted from unsorted whole blood with TRIzol reagent; germline DNA came from the DNeasy Blood & Tissue kit. At the time of sampling, the patients had chronic HBV infection and had not received any treatment. Before surgery, 3.5 to 4 milliliters of peripheral blood were drawn into K2EDTA tubes. A constant-region primer and ProtoScript II reverse transcriptase were used to reverse-transcribe TCRbeta-specific cDNA from roughly 0.55 ug total RNA. TCRbeta libraries were built with three nested multiplex PCR rounds, a slightly modified ARM-PCR procedure. The first two PCR rounds used multiplex TRBV1-TRBV30 forward primers with a Cbeta reverse primer, each for 10 to 11 cycles. A final 25-cycle PCR with Deep VentR polymerase added sample barcodes and Illumina adapters. Before sequencing, amplicons of 200-500 bp were purified from gel using a QIAquick gel extraction kit. TCRbeta amplicons were sequenced on an Illumina HiSeq 2500 with 250-bp paired-end reads. The paper's data handling went like this. Trimmomatic v0.33 was used to quality-trim the reads, and FLASH v1.2.11 was used to merge paired reads so that full CDR3 sequences could be recovered. V, D and J germline segments were assigned to the rearranged TCRbeta sequences using MiGEC v1.2.1b. Clonotype statistics, along with Shannon-Wiener diversity indices, were calculated using VDJtools v1.0.0. Except for diversity analysis, only each sample's 250 most abundant clonotypes were used in subsequent analyses to reduce sampling bias. TCRdb reran the public reads through fastp at Q25 and MiXCR, keeping productive beta chains. Each record represents a unique CDR3 protein, reported with the most common genes and DNA among its rows. Here the V and J calls rest on TCRdb's processing, not on the authors' analysis. This sample gives some 190,000 distinct CDR3 sequences in total; approximately 60% of them show up just once. The ten largest clones capture 72% of the sample.

Points the paper makes about the study in general: Only the TCR beta chain was sequenced, which likely underestimates true repertoire diversity because unpaired alpha chains were not captured. The study included only five patients, and the authors note findings should be validated in a larger study. Repertoire overlap was higher between tumor regions (mean around 36%) than tumor-adjacent (approximately 17%) or tumor-blood (approximately 14%) pairs, consistent with antigen-driven expansion. The top 250 clones accounted for a significantly greater share of the repertoire in tumors than in blood (p = 0.039). Comparison of CD4+ and CD8+ T cell repertoires was precluded by the use of bulk unsorted samples.

V loses 2 bases of germline sequence and J loses 7 bases, and the interval between the two ends is 12 bases. Taken from cysteine to phenylalanine, the CDR3 has 14 residues. The retained sequence is limited to the CDR3, 42 bases, with the frame set at the first base. The TCR sequence derives from a man aged 40-49 years with primary liver carcinoma and hepatitis B virus infection. Recombination linked TRBV12-3 or TRBV12-4 to TRBJ2-1; the D gene remains uncertain. Sequencing was performed on peripheral blood. The CDR3 loop reads CASSLIQVWNEQFF. The nucleotide sequence reads TGTGCCAGCAGTTTAATCCAGGTGTGGAATGAGCAGTTCTTC.